This T cell receptor beta chain came from a study of shared T cell receptors in the human thymus. This clone was seen just once. Using immunoSEQ multiplex PCR, the repertoire was profiled, and TCRdb retains in-frame clones only, with some absent. The sample contains about 380,000 clones, 85% to 95% of which appear only once. This CDR3 has 16 amino acids. CDR1 and CDR2 from the germline V gene are SGHTA and FQGNSA. V was trimmed by 1 base and J by 5 bases, leaving 17 bases between them. The source of this sequence is a human donor. Sequenced input: thymocytes. J is TRBJ2-5 and V is TRBV7-2; D possibly matches TRBD1 or TRBD2 (5 bases each). The CDR3 region is CASSLVSGPLGETQYF. CDR3 nucleotide sequence: TGTGCCAGCAGCTTAGTGTCGGGGCCATTAGGGGAGACCCAGTACTTC.